Listed below are T cell receptor beta chains from one sample, sequenced in a study of blood T cell repertoires in COVID-19. Measured with immunoSEQ multiplex PCR; TCRdb has only the in-frame clones, and not every one. The sample consists of tens of thousands of clones, 86% of them appearing once. Sample: peripheral blood. These receptors were obtained from a man aged 45-65 years with active or convalescent COVID-19. CDR3s include the opening cysteine and the closing phenylalanine or tryptophan. The D gene is left open where the match is weak. A row's size may be missing; if present it is once, few, many or a size class.

CDR3 length: 11; V gene: TRBV20-1; J gene: TRBJ2-1; clone size: NA; D gene: NA; CDR3 protein: CSAATENEQFF; CDR3 DNA: TGCAGTGCAGCGACCGAGAATGAGCAGTTCTTC
CDR3 length: 17; V gene: TRBV25-1; J gene: TRBJ2-1; clone size: NA; D gene: TRBD2; CDR3 protein: CASSEYIGGSSYNEQFF; CDR3 DNA: TGTGCCAGCAGTGAATATATCGGCGGGAGCTCCTACAATGAGCAGTTCTTC
CDR3 length: 14; V gene: TRBV7-2; J gene: TRBJ2-3; clone size: NA; D gene: TRBD2; CDR3 protein: CASSWSGAPDTQYF; CDR3 DNA: TGTGCCAGCAGCTGGAGCGGGGCCCCAGATACGCAGTATTTT
CDR3 length: 19; V gene: TRBV7-2; J gene: TRBJ2-7; clone size: NA; D gene: TRBD2; CDR3 protein: CASSNQEGLAGGSSYEQYF; CDR3 DNA: TGTGCCAGCAGCAACCAAGAGGGACTAGCGGGGGGGAGCTCCTACGAGCAGTACTTC
CDR3 length: 17; V gene: TRBV27; J gene: TRBJ1-1; clone size: NA; D gene: TRBD1; CDR3 protein: CASSFRGDRVPRTEAFF; CDR3 DNA: TGTGCCAGCAGTTTCCGGGGGGACAGGGTTCCGCGGACTGAAGCTTTCTTT
CDR3 length: 19; V gene: TRBV11-2; J gene: TRBJ2-3; clone size: NA; D gene: TRBD2; CDR3 protein: CASSSRGLAGVFTGDTQYF; CDR3 DNA: TGTGCCAGCAGCTCCCGAGGACTAGCGGGAGTATTTACCGGAGATACGCAGTATTTT
CDR3 length: 16; V gene: TRBV16; J gene: TRBJ1-3; clone size: NA; D gene: NA; CDR3 protein: CASSHTGAISGNTIYF; CDR3 DNA: TGTGCCAGCAGCCATACTGGGGCCATCTCTGGAAACACCATATATTTT
CDR3 length: 12; V gene: TRBV7-6; J gene: TRBJ1-6; clone size: few; D gene: NA; CDR3 protein: CASSLVNSPLHF; CDR3 DNA: TGTGCCAGCAGCCTTGTAAATTCACCCCTCCACTTT
CDR3 length: 12; V gene: TRBV28; J gene: TRBJ1-4; clone size: NA; D gene: NA; CDR3 protein: CATRSPNEKLFF; CDR3 DNA: TGTGCCACGAGAAGCCCCAATGAAAAACTGTTTTTT
CDR3 length: 19; V gene: TRBV30; J gene: TRBJ1-6; clone size: once; D gene: TRBD1; CDR3 protein: CAWRTPGQGAGDNDSPLHF; CDR3 DNA: TGTGCCTGGAGGACCCCGGGACAGGGGGCTGGGGATAATGATTCACCCCTCCACTTT
CDR3 length: 18; V gene: TRBV5-1; J gene: TRBJ2-3; clone size: NA; D gene: TRBD2; CDR3 protein: CASSRRLAGGGGTDTQYF; CDR3 DNA: TGCGCCAGCAGCCGACGGCTAGCGGGAGGAGGGGGCACAGATACGCAGTATTTT
CDR3 length: 13; V gene: TRBV7-9; J gene: TRBJ2-1; clone size: NA; D gene: NA; CDR3 protein: CASSLSGVNEQFF; CDR3 DNA: TGTGCCAGCAGCTTATCAGGGGTCAATGAGCAGTTCTTC